A selection of T cell receptor beta chains follows, all from one sample in a study of blood T cell repertoires in COVID-19. The data were produced by immunoSEQ multiplex PCR, yet TCRdb's version contains in-frame clones alone and is incomplete. The sample includes about 230,000 clones, 86% seen only once; the top ten take about 9.9%. Sequencing used peripheral blood. The receptors here all came from a man between 50 and 59 years old with COVID-19, enrolled during active disease. The CDR3 runs from the conserved cysteine through the conserved F or W. The D gene is left open where the match is weak. Part of the rows lack a size; the others show once, few, many or a class for expanded clones.

15	.	TRBD1	TRBJ2-7	TRBV3-1/TRBV3-2	CASSQFGTVDHEQYF	TGTGCCAGCAGCCAATTCGGGACAGTGGACCACGAGCAGTACTTC
15	.	.	TRBJ1-2	TRBV6-5	CASAYSGLGSYGYTF	TGTGCCAGCGCCTACTCGGGACTGGGGAGCTATGGCTACACCTTC
17	.	TRBD2	TRBJ2-7	TRBV15	CATSRDRGLAGAGEQYF	TGTGCCACCAGCAGAGATCGGGGACTAGCGGGAGCGGGTGAGCAGTACTTC
13	.	.	TRBJ1-1	TRBV10-2	CASSEQGNTEAFF	TGCGCCAGCAGCGAACAGGGGAACACTGAAGCTTTCTTT
13	once	TRBD1	TRBJ1-2	TRBV6-5	CASRLRDRPGYTF	TGTGCCAGCAGGCTTCGGGACAGGCCCGGCTACACCTTC
13	.	.	TRBJ1-5	TRBV6-5	CASSTQPSQPQHF	TGTGCCAGCAGCACACAGCCATCTCAGCCCCAGCATTTT
14	.	TRBD1	TRBJ2-1	TRBV27	CASSFLGTGNEQFF	TGTGCCAGCAGTTTTTTGGGGACAGGGAATGAGCAGTTCTTC
14	.	.	TRBJ1-1	TRBV23-1	CASRKRRENTEAFF	TGCGCCAGCAGAAAACGGCGGGAGAACACTGAAGCTTTCTTT
15	.	.	TRBJ2-2	TRBV10-3	CAISESTEVAGELFF	TGTGCCATCAGTGAGAGCACGGAGGTGGCCGGGGAGCTGTTTTTT
14	once	TRBD1	TRBJ1-6	TRBV5-1	CASSLSGGESPLHF	TGCGCCAGCAGCTTATCAGGGGGCGAGTCACCCCTCCACTTT
11	.	.	TRBJ2-1	TRBV20-1	CSARAPNEQFF	TGCAGTGCTAGAGCTCCCAATGAGCAGTTCTTC
14	.	.	TRBJ1-3	TRBV3-1/TRBV3-2	CASSPPRPGNTIYF	TGTGCCAGCAGCCCCCCGAGGCCTGGAAACACCATATATTTT
13	once	.	TRBJ2-1	TRBV2	CASSGRGRNEQFF	TGTGCCAGCAGTGGTCGGGGAAGAAATGAGCAGTTCTTC